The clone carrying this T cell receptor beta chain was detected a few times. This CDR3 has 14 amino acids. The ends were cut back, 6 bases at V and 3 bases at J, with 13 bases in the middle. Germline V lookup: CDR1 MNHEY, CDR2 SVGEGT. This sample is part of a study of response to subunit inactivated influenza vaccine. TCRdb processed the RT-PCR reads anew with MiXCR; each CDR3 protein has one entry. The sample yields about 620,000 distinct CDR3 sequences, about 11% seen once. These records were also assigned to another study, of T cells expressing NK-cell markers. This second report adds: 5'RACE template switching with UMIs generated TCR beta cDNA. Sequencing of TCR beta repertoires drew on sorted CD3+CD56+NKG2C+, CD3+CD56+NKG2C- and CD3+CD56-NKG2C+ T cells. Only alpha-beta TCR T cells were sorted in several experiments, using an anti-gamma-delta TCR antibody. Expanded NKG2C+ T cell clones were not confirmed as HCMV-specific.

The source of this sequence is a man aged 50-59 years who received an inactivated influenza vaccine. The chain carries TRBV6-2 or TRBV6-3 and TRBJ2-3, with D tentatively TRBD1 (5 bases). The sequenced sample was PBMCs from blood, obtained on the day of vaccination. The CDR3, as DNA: TGTGCCAGCAGGACACAGGTTCCGACAGATACGCAGTATTTT. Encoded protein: CASRTQVPTDTQYF.